The rows below give T cell receptor beta chains drawn from one sample of a study of T-cell memory formation after mild COVID-19. TCRdb processed the 5' RACE reads anew with MiXCR; each CDR3 protein has one entry. Among fewer than 600,000 distinct CDR3 sequences listed, about 20% were seen once. The specimen sequenced was PBMCs or a T cell subset sorted from them (not recorded which). All receptors come from an adult woman who had mild COVID-19 (a few samples of this study predate the infection). Cell type and time point are not known. CDR3s include the opening cysteine and the closing phenylalanine or tryptophan. Each record gives: V gene, CDR3 length, D gene, J gene, clone size, CDR3 DNA, CDR3 protein. D genes are given only for firm matches. Rows give clone size only sometimes, using once, few, many, or a class for an expanded clone.

>TRBV7-9|13|TRBD1|TRBJ2-5|few
TGTGCCAGCAGGTCGACAGGGGAAGAGACCCAGTACTTC
CASRSTGEETQYF
>TRBV7-6|17|-|TRBJ1-2|many
TGTGCCAGCAGCTTATCGGGGCGGACTGACCCTAACTATGGCTACACCTTC
CASSLSGRTDPNYGYTF
>TRBV11-2|14|-|TRBJ1-1|-
TGTGCCAGCACGGCGAACCCGGGTCCCCCCGAAGCTTTCTTT
CASTANPGPPEAFF
>TRBV28|16|-|TRBJ2-5|-
TGTGCCAGCAGTTTATTGGGTCAGGGCGCGGGGGAGACCCAGTACTTC
CASSLLGQGAGETQYF
>TRBV7-9|17|TRBD2|TRBJ2-2|-
TGTGCCAGCAGTCCTCGTCTAGCGGGATCGGGCACCGGGGAGCTGTTTTTT
CASSPRLAGSGTGELFF
>TRBV20-1|14|-|TRBJ1-3|-
TGCAGTGCCAGCGGAGGGTCCCCTGGAAACACCATATATTTT
CSASGGSPGNTIYF
>TRBV27|15|-|TRBJ2-3|few
TGTGCCAGCCTCTCGGGCGTAGTGGGGCCAGATACGCAGTATTTT
CASLSGVVGPDTQYF
>TRBV2|13|-|TRBJ2-1|-
TGTGCCAGCAGGGACAAGCGCCACAATGAGCAGTTCTTC
CASRDKRHNEQFF
>TRBV4-2|12|-|TRBJ2-7|many
TGTGCCAGCAGTCCGGACCTGGAGCAGCAGTACTTC
CASSPDLEQQYF
>TRBV11-2|15|TRBD1|TRBJ1-4|-
TGTGCCAGCAGGAACCGGGACAGCCTTAATGAAAAACTGTTTTTT
CASRNRDSLNEKLFF
>TRBV11-2|15|-|TRBJ2-3|-
TGTGCCAGCAGCCCTAGCAGGGGCAACAGATATACGCAGTATTTT
CASSPSRGNRYTQYF
>TRBV5-1|14|TRBD2|TRBJ2-7|-
TGCGCCAGCAGCGTAGCGGGGCCTCCCTACGAGCAGTACTTC
CASSVAGPPYEQYF
>TRBV15|15|TRBD1|TRBJ1-5|few
TGTGCCACCAGCAGAGATAGGGCAGGGGGTCAGCCCCAGCATTTT
CATSRDRAGGQPQHF
>TRBV20-1|17|TRBD1|TRBJ2-7|few
TGCAGTGCAACAGCTCAGGGGGCCGGCAGTGTAGCCTACGAGCAGTACTTC
CSATAQGAGSVAYEQYF
>TRBV20-1|14|-|TRBJ1-1|-
TGCAGTGCTAGAGAGGGGCAGACAAACACTGAAGCTTTCTTT
CSAREGQTNTEAFF
>TRBV14|15|-|TRBJ2-4|-
TGTGCCAGCAGCCAACAAGGTTGGGCCAAAAACATTCAGTACTTC
CASSQQGWAKNIQYF
>TRBV12-3/TRBV12-4|13|TRBD1|TRBJ1-2|-
TGTGCCATCACGGGACAGGAAGGACGAGGCTACACCTTC
CAITGQEGRGYTF
>TRBV3-1|13|TRBD1|TRBJ1-1|few
TGTGCCAGCAGCCGCGGACAGGTCGTTGAAGCTTTCTTT
CASSRGQVVEAFF
>TRBV7-9|13|TRBD1|TRBJ1-1|few
TGTGCCAGCAGTGCCGGGACAGGGGGCCAGGCTTTCTTT
CASSAGTGGQAFF
>TRBV6-2/TRBV6-3|17|-|TRBJ1-5|-
TGTGCCAGCAGTACCCCCCCTGGAGGGGATAGCAATCAGCCCCAGCATTTT
CASSTPPGGDSNQPQHF
>TRBV7-8|17|TRBD1|TRBJ2-2|few
TGTGCCAGCAGCTCTCATCTGGACAGGGCGTCTACCGGGGAGCTGTTTTTT
CASSSHLDRASTGELFF
>TRBV12-3/TRBV12-4|14|-|TRBJ2-3|few
TGTGCCAGCAGTTTTTCGGGCAGCTCAGATACGCAGTATTTT
CASSFSGSSDTQYF
>TRBV12-3/TRBV12-4|12|-|TRBJ2-5|-
TGTGCCAGCAGGCCAAGCCAAGAGACCCAGTACTTC
CASRPSQETQYF
>TRBV7-2|13|-|TRBJ2-5|-
TGTGCCAGCAGCTTCGGGACACCGGAGACCCAGTACTTC
CASSFGTPETQYF
>TRBV30|15|TRBD2|TRBJ2-7|few
TGTGCCTGGAGTAGGCCTAGCGGGAGGGGCGGCGAGCAGTACTTC
CAWSRPSGRGGEQYF
>TRBV11-2|13|-|TRBJ1-6|few
TGTGCCAGCAGCTATAAAGTCGATTCACCCCTCCACTTT
CASSYKVDSPLHF
>TRBV29-1|15|TRBD2|TRBJ2-3|few
TGCAGCGTAGGGACTAGCGGGAGACGGACAGATACGCAGTATTTT
CSVGTSGRRTDTQYF
>TRBV6-1|14|-|TRBJ2-1|-
TGTGCCAGCAGTGAGATAGGACCCAACAATGAGCAGTTCTTC
CASSEIGPNNEQFF
>TRBV7-9|17|TRBD2|TRBJ2-2|-
TGTGCCAGCAGCCGACTGCTAGCGGGAGGCCACACCGGGGAGCTGTTTTTT
CASSRLLAGGHTGELFF
>TRBV5-1|14|-|TRBJ2-3|few
TGCGCCAGCAGCTTGTCGGGGGCCACAGATACGCAGTATTTT
CASSLSGATDTQYF
>TRBV12-3/TRBV12-4|14|TRBD2|TRBJ2-7|few
TGTGCCAGTCATAGCGGGGGCCCTGTTGGTGAGCAGTACTTC
CASHSGGPVGEQYF
>TRBV10-3|15|TRBD2|TRBJ2-3|-
TGTGCCATCAGTGGGCCTAGCGGGAGTGGGGATACGCAGTATTTT
CAISGPSGSGDTQYF
>TRBV7-2|16|TRBD1|TRBJ2-7|-
TGTGCCAGCAGCTCTCCGGGACAGGGGGCGGACTACGAGCAGTACTTC
CASSSPGQGADYEQYF
>TRBV7-8|15|TRBD2|TRBJ2-1|-
TGTGCCAGCAGCCTATCCGGGACTAGAGTTGTAGAGCAGTTCTTC
CASSLSGTRVVEQFF
>TRBV7-6|17|TRBD2|TRBJ2-2|-
TGTGCCAGCAGCTTAGGGATTCATAGCGGGAGACCCGGGGAGCTGTTTTTT
CASSLGIHSGRPGELFF
>TRBV20-1|12|TRBD1|TRBJ1-1|few
TGCAGTGCTAGAGATACAGGGGTGGGAGCTTTCTTT
CSARDTGVGAFF
>TRBV9|16|-|TRBJ2-5|many
TGTGCCAGCAGCGTAGGTGGGCTTGATAACCAAGAGACCCAGTACTTC
CASSVGGLDNQETQYF
>TRBV6-5|15|-|TRBJ1-1|-
TGTGCCAGCAGTTACTCGGCAGGGAGGAACACTGAAGCTTTCTTT
CASSYSAGRNTEAFF
>TRBV12-3/TRBV12-4|14|TRBD1|TRBJ1-1|-
TGTGCCAGCAGTTTCAAGGGGGCGGCCACTGAAGCTTTCTTT
CASSFKGAATEAFF
>TRBV29-1|13|-|TRBJ1-5|-
TGCAGCGTTGGAGAAGGGCTTGGTCAGCCCCAGCATTTT
CSVGEGLGQPQHF
>TRBV9|15|TRBD2|TRBJ2-3|-
TGTGCCAGCAGCGTAGGCGGGGGGCCTCCAGATACGCAGTATTTT
CASSVGGGPPDTQYF
>TRBV12-3/TRBV12-4|13|-|TRBJ2-7|few
TGTGCCAGCAGTTCTGGGGGGCTATTAGAGCAGTACTTC
CASSSGGLLEQYF
>TRBV5-6|14|-|TRBJ1-2|few
TGTGCCAGCAGCCGCGGGACACCCGGAGTGGGCTACACCTTC
CASSRGTPGVGYTF
>TRBV4-3|17|TRBD1|TRBJ2-1|few
TGCGCCAGCAGCCAAGATCGCTCCGGGACAGCTTACAATGAGCAGTTCTTC
CASSQDRSGTAYNEQFF
>TRBV5-1|16|TRBD2|TRBJ2-5|-
TGCGCCAGCAGCTTGGCGGCGGGAGGGGCCCAAGAGACCCAGTACTTC
CASSLAAGGAQETQYF
>TRBV3-1|16|-|TRBJ1-6|-
TGTGCCAGCAGCCAAGAGAGGGCCACGAGCGGTTCACCCCTCCACTTT
CASSQERATSGSPLHF
>TRBV6-5|16|TRBD1|TRBJ1-2|few
TGTGCCAGCAGTCAGAAACCTGGATCAAGGACAGGGAGCTTTGCCTTC
CASSQKPGSRTGSFAF
>TRBV4-1|15|-|TRBJ2-2|few
TGCGCCAGCAGCTTCAGGGTGGGGGGCACCGGGGAGCTGTTTTTT
CASSFRVGGTGELFF